This T cell receptor beta chain was captured by sequencing in a study of blood T cell repertoires in COVID-19 (dated by TCRdb to 2018 to 2021). General notes on the study: The collaborator samples originated in the United States, Italy and Spain and spanned the acute and convalescent phases of COVID-19. Samples came from the ongoing ImmuneRACE study (first 160 participants) plus 1,254 subjects from 6 global collaborators. Where HLA class I and class II types were available, the types were taken from metadata supplied by the sample provider, not from assay-based typing. Sample metadata almost always included a de-identified subject ID, COVID-19 status, age in years and sex. The material from the prospective study consisted of cDNA or gDNA derived from T cells, B-cell-depleted T cells, or PBMCs. Subjects who had been exposed to COVID-19, were actively infected with it, or had recovered from it provided the deeply sampled blood TCRbeta repertoires that made up the dataset. The repertoires were released in a freely available public database meant as a resource for research on the immune response to SARS-CoV-2. Points the paper makes about the study in general: The amount of clinical and demographic metadata varied by source and participant and was provided uncurated.

Remarks on this clone: What this receptor recognizes is not known. The record has no base qualities; no much larger clone is one base away.

Each collaborating institution followed its own protocols to collect whole blood in K2EDTA tubes. For TCRbeta analysis, collaborator samples were shipped as frozen whole blood, as isolated PBMCs, or as DNA extracted from either sample type. Reading from cysteine to phenylalanine, the CDR3 counts 15 amino acids. CDR3 DNA only is kept here, 45 bases in frame from base 1. At the junction V is shortened by 0 bases and J by 7 bases, with 17 bases in between. Based on the germline V gene (reference sequence), the CDR1 and CDR2 sequences are SGHNT and YYREEE. The immunoSEQ Assay, a bias-controlled multiplex PCR, was used to amplify TCRbeta CDR3 regions from genomic DNA. In the original analysis: Nucleated cell counts per sample were estimated from amplification of reference gene primers within the assay. To quantify the absolute abundance of each unique TCRbeta CDR3 rearrangement, sequence reads were collapsed and filtered. For each sample, productive Simpson clonality was calculated by taking the square root of Simpson's diversity index across productive rearrangements. TCRdb limited this immuneACCESS table to in-frame rearrangements with V and J called. A share of clones is missing; checked studies link under half to unresolved V genes, and the rest is unexplained. The D gene and trimming were derived from the DNA, and the V and J assignments and clone size from that table. A total of some 160,000 clones appear in this sample, approximately 83% of them only once. The top ten hold approximately 1.4% of the sample.

The chain employs TRBV5-4 and TRBJ2-7, with a weak D call of TRBD1 (5 bases match). Sequenced input: peripheral blood. The source is a human donor in a cohort sampled during active COVID-19. The CDR3 here reads CASSLASDRFLEQYF. The base sequence is TGTGCCAGCAGCTTGGCGAGCGACAGATTCTTGGAGCAGTACTTC.